This T cell receptor beta chain was recorded in a study of response to subunit inactivated influenza vaccine. Findings of the study overall: A suggestion made by the authors is that each seasonal influenza vaccination recruits few new T cells.

Germline V gene data show CDR1 as MNHEY and CDR2 as SVGAGI. CDR3 size: 11 residues. V shed 2 bases and J 13 bases; nucleotides not matched to a gene: 4. In its sample, this clonotype was seen many times. Its antigen remains unknown. Using its own MiXCR run on the RT-PCR reads, TCRdb lists one record per CDR3 protein. The sample has 550,000 to 600,000 distinct CDR3 sequences, approximately 10% seen once. This chain connects TRBV6-5 to TRBJ1-2; 7 positions match TRBD1. The sequencing here drew on PBMCs from blood, taken on the day of vaccination. This sequence was found in a man in his fifties or sixties who received an inactivated influenza vaccine. CDR3 amino acids: CASSYAGGVTF. DNA for the CDR3: TGTGCCAGCAGTTACGCAGGGGGAGTCACCTTC.